Sequencing of this TCR beta chain was carried out in a study of cytomegalovirus exposure and HLA in healthy donors. Germline loops: CDR1 SNHLY, CDR2 FYNNEI. The CDR3 loop spans 13 amino acids. The V and J ends lost 5 bases and 6 bases respectively, with 13 bases between them. Study results and caveats: Subsequent analysis showed first-cohort TCR clusters tending to co-occur in approximately 120 validation repertoires. Reported performance of the classifier showed diagnosis of cytomegalovirus status with high specificity and sensitivity.

Produced via immunoSEQ multiplex PCR; TCRdb's table is partial and in-frame only. The sample yields under 150,000 clones, 85% to 90% seen once. While the first cohort had 600 to 850 subjects, the donors belonged to the separate validation cohort of more than 95 subjects. A remark on this clone: What it binds is unknown.

What was sequenced was PBMCs. V gene TRBV2 combines with J gene TRBJ1-1, with D tentatively TRBD1 (6 bases). The TCR was taken from a man aged 18 to 29 in good health and CMV-seropositive. The CDR3 loop is CASSKARGPEAFF. In nucleotides, the CDR3 is TGTGCCAGCAGTAAGGCCAGGGGTCCTGAAGCTTTCTTT. The complete variable domain, with remaining parts taken from reference TRBV2 and TRBJ1-1, reads EPEVTQTPSHQVTQMGQEVILRCVPISNHLYFYWYRQILGQKVEFLVSFYNNEISEKSEIFDDQFSVERPDGSNFTLKIRSTKLEDSAMYFCASSKARGPEAFFGQGTRLTVV.